The following is a T cell receptor beta chain sequence with its context. Original methodology: Reference gene primer amplification gave estimated nucleated cell counts. Here immunoSEQ multiplex PCR was the method, and the copy in TCRdb shows in-frame clones only, minus some. V and J calls and clone size are as listed in that table; D and trimming were resolved from the DNA. The table shows 310,000 or so clones, with around 80% occurring only once. CDR1 is LNHNV and CDR2 is YYDKDF in the germline V gene (reference sequence). The CDR3 totals 14 residues. V dropped 5 bases and J dropped 1 base, with 11 bases sitting between them. These data belong to a study of blood T cell repertoires in COVID-19. About the research overall: Donors in the United States, Italy and Spain gave samples during acute or convalescent COVID-19. Sources were T cells, B-cell-depleted T cells, or PBMCs; the material itself was cDNA or gDNA.

This rearrangement joins TRBV15 to TRBJ1-1; D gene ambiguous. The sequencing input was peripheral blood. The receptor was derived from a woman aged 45-59 years with acute or convalescent COVID-19. This CDR3 is CATSSRFQNTEAFF. CDR3 DNA: TGTGCCACCAGCTCGAGGTTTCAGAACACTGAAGCTTTCTTT.